This T cell receptor beta chain was obtained from a study of T cells in Graves' hyperthyroidism and ophthalmopathy. Researchers took RNA transcripts and amplified the TCR beta CDR3 regions from them. TCR CDR3 regions were first amplified by RT-PCR with HTBI primers. Using its own MiXCR run on the multiplex PCR reads, TCRdb lists one record per CDR3 protein. The data show about 500,000 distinct CDR3 sequences, 17% seen once. Inclusion characteristics of ophthalmopathy patients comprised a Clinical Activity Score of at least 3, a NOSPECS grade of at least 4, and duration under 3 months. Broader study findings: A median around 6 months before onset, the model predicted ophthalmopathy. Peripheral blood also featured most of the thyroid clonotypes expanded above 0.001. A 13 V-J model separated ophthalmopathy from stable hyperthyroidism.

There are a few counts of this clonotype. What it recognizes is unknown. V was clipped by 0 bases and J by 3 bases, with 8 bases between them. The CDR3 sequence is 14 residues long. Germline CDR1 is SGHDN and CDR2 is FVKESK. The TCR originated in a woman between 18 and 29 years old with Graves' ophthalmopathy. The source material was blood. This chain links TRBV14 with TRBJ1-2; D is possibly TRBD1 (5 bases). The CDR3 spells CASSQDREDYGYTF. The CDR3 DNA sequence: TGTGCCAGCAGCCAAGACAGGGAAGACTATGGCTACACCTTC. Full variable domain (outside the CDR3, taken from reference TRBV14 and TRBJ1-2): EAGVTQFPSHSVIEKGQTVTLRCDPISGHDNLYWYRRVMGKEIKFLLHFVKESKQDESGMPNNRFLAERTGGTYSTLKVQPAELEDSGVYFCASSQDREDYGYTFGSGTRLTVV.